This T cell receptor beta chain stems from a study of T cell responses to AZD1222 COVID-19 vaccine. Generated by immunoSEQ multiplex PCR, the TCRdb table keeps only in-frame clones and is missing some. This sample has 140,000 or so clones, with approximately 89% found just once. The clonotype was recovered from an adult who received the AZD1222 COVID-19 vaccine. The specimen was peripheral blood, collected 28 days after the second AZD1222 dose.

In DNA form, the CDR3 reads TGCGCCGGCCTGGACAGGGTAGTCTACGAGCAGTACTTC. Translating it yields CAGLDRVVYEQYF. The chain couples TRBV10-2 to TRBJ2-7; 8 bases align to TRBD1. The germline CDR1 and CDR2 sequences are WSHSY and SAAADI. The CDR3 totals 13 residues. Trimming cost V 11 bases and J 3 bases; bases outside gene matches: 9.